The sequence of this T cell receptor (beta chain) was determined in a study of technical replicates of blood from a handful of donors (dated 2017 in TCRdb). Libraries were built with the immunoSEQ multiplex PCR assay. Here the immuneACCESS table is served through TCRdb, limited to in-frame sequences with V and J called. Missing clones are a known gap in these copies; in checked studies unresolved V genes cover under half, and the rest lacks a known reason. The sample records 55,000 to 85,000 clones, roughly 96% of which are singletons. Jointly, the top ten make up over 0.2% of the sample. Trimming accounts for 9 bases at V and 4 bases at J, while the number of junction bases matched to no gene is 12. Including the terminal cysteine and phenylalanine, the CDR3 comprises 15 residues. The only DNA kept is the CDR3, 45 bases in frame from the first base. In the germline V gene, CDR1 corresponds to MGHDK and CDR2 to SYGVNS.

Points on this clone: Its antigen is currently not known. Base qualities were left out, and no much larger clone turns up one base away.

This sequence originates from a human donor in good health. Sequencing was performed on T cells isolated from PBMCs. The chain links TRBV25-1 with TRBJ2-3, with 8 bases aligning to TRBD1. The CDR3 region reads CASVGGQGHADTQYF. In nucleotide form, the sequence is TGTGCCAGTGTGGGTGGACAGGGTCACGCAGATACGCAGTATTTT.